The following is a T cell receptor (beta chain) sequence with its context. What it binds is not known. Method: immunoSEQ multiplex PCR; TCRdb's copy keeps in-frame clones and lacks some. This sample has just under 60,000 clones, with over 65% found just once. This sample was taken from a study of radiotherapy plus CTLA-4 blockade in lung cancer. Study outcomes and limitations: Reportedly, early blood T cell clone dynamics best predicted response, with interferon-beta.

The CDR3 runs to 16 residues. The germline V and J ends were trimmed by 4 bases and 7 bases, with 20 bases remaining between them. CDR1 and CDR2 (germline): SGHRS, YFSETQ. The source was peripheral blood, collected from a patient treated with radiotherapy plus ipilimumab. The chain combines TRBV5-1 with TRBJ1-4; perhaps TRBD1 as D (6 bases). This sequence was found in a human donor with non-small cell lung cancer who had a partial response to radiotherapy plus ipilimumab. This CDR3 is CASSAGAHTSGEKLFF. Here the CDR3 DNA reads TGCGCCAGCAGCGCGGGGGCGCACACCTCGGGTGAAAAACTGTTTTTT. The full variable domain, rest sourced from reference TRBV5-1 and TRBJ1-4, is KAGVTQTPRYLIKTRGQQVTLSCSPISGHRSVSWYQQTPGQGLQFLFEYFSETQRNKGNFPGRFSGRQFSNSRSEMNVSTLELGDSALYLCASSAGAHTSGEKLFFGSGTQLSVL.